This T cell receptor (beta chain) came from a study of T cell responses to AZD1222 COVID-19 vaccine. Profiled with immunoSEQ multiplex PCR; TCRdb holds only in-frame clones, not every one. The sample lists some 120,000 clones, 75% to 90% seen once, with 3.5% to 5.5% in the top ten. Germline lookup yields CDR1 PRHDT and CDR2 FYEKMQ (reference sequence). The CDR3 length is 13 residues. V dropped 4 bases and J dropped 6; count of bases not matched to a gene: 3. Concerning this clone itself: What it recognizes is unknown.

Study-wide findings and caveats: Among the donors, most were white British and more were female, and clonal diversity was possibly underestimated.

The chain carries TRBV13 and TRBJ2-5; TRBD1 aligns across 9 bases. This sequence originates from an adult who received the AZD1222 COVID-19 vaccine. The sample consisted of peripheral blood, taken 28 days after the second AZD1222 dose. CDR3 bases: TGTGCCAGCAGCTCGGGACAGGGACAGACCCAGTACTTC. Its translation is CASSSGQGQTQYF. Variable domain in full (rest from reference TRBV13 and TRBJ2-5): AAGVIQSPRHLIKEKRETATLKCYPIPRHDTVYWYQQGPGQDPQFLISFYEKMQSDKGSIPDRFSAQQFSDYHSELNMSSLELGDSALYFCASSSGQGQTQYFGPGTRLLVL.